These 18 T cell receptor beta chains originate from one sample sequenced in a study of T cell responses to AZD1222 COVID-19 vaccine (dated by TCRdb to about 2021). Library preparation employed the immunoSEQ multiplex PCR assay. What TCRdb holds here is the immuneACCESS table cut down to in-frame rearrangements. Part of the clones is not present; checked against another copy, under half of the missing clones reflect an unresolved V gene, and the others are unexplained. The sample table lists some 170,000 clones, approximately 87% of them with a count of one. Approximately 4.5% of the sample comes from the top ten. The time point label for this specimen denotes: about 28 days (+/-7) after the second vaccine dose. The sequences come from peripheral blood, collected 28 days after the second AZD1222 dose. The receptors were gathered from an adult who received the AZD1222 COVID-19 vaccine.

The chain couples TRBV6-6 to TRBJ1-2; maybe TRBD1 (5 bases). Trimming took off 0 bases at V and 8 bases at J, with 13 bases between the two ends. Germline CDR1 and CDR2: MNHNY and SVGAGI (reference sequence). This CDR3 has 14 amino acids. CDR3 nucleotides: TGTGCCAGCAGTTACTCGGGGGAGACAGTAGGCTACACCTTC. Amino acids: CASSYSGETVGYTF.

This chain uses TRBV7-8 with TRBJ1-6; no clear D. V was pared by 7 bases and J by 8 bases, with 21 bases between. The CDR3 covers 16 residues. Germline assignment: CDR1 SGHVS and CDR2 FQNEAQ. CDR3 bases: TGTGCCAGCACCCCCCTGGTGTATCGTTATGATTCACCCCTCCACTTT. Translation gives CASTPLVYRYDSPLHF.

The genes are TRBV28 and TRBJ1-4; the D is unclear. V shed 8 bases and J shed 7 bases, with 11 bases lying between them. This CDR3 is built from 12 residues. From germline, CDR1 is MDHEN and CDR2 SYDVKM. The CDR3 reads CASGRGGEKLFF. CDR3 DNA sequence: TGTGCCAGCGGTAGAGGAGGTGAAAAACTGTTTTTT.

This chain connects TRBV5-1 to TRBJ1-1, with D unclear. The V and J ends lost 4 bases and 3 bases respectively, with 19 bases between them. Germline V gene lookup returns CDR1 SGHRS and CDR2 YFSETQ. There are 16 residues in the CDR3. The CDR3 loop reads CASSLQYGVRDTEAFF. The CDR3 bases are TGCGCCAGCAGCCTTCAGTACGGGGTAAGGGACACTGAAGCTTTCTTT.

The rearrangement uses TRBV6-1 and TRBJ1-1; unclear D gene. This CDR3 contains 17 residues. Germline lookup yields CDR1 MNHNS and CDR2 SASEGT. V was shortened by 0 bases and J by 0 bases, with 14 bases between the two germline ends. In nucleotides, the CDR3 is TGTGCCAGCAGTGAAGCGCCCTGGGGATTCATGAACACTGAAGCTTTCTTT. Its translation is CASSEAPWGFMNTEAFF.

This sequence joins TRBV3-1 (or the pseudogene TRBV3-2) and TRBJ1-5; weak D call: TRBD1 (5 bases). V was cut by 1 base and J by 2 bases, with 9 bases left in between. Germline CDR1 reads LGHDT; CDR2 reads YNNKEL (reference sequence). This CDR3 spans 15 amino acids. Here the CDR3 reads CASSQGGRGNQPQHF. CDR3 nucleotides: TGTGCCAGCAGCCAAGGTGGCAGGGGCAATCAGCCCCAGCATTTT.

The chain has TRBV27 and TRBJ1-3; D is ambiguous. V lost 7 bases and J 0 bases, leaving 28 bases between the germline ends. Germline lookup yields CDR1 MNHEY and CDR2 SMNVEV (reference sequence). There are 20 residues in the CDR3. The CDR3 DNA reads as TGTGCCAGCATTAGTAATCCGTCCTTGGGCAGCCACTTCTCTGGAAACACCATATATTTT. This translates into CASISNPSLGSHFSGNTIYF.

The rearrangement links TRBV5-1 to TRBJ1-4; D possibly corresponds to TRBD1 (6 bases). V lost 1 base, J lost 3 bases, and 13 bases lay in between. Germline-derived CDR1 and CDR2 are SGHRS and YFSETQ. This CDR3 region has 16 residues. In DNA, the CDR3 is TGCGCCAGCAGCTTGAGACAGGTTCAGTCTAATGAAAAACTGTTTTTT. Translation: CASSLRQVQSNEKLFF.

The chain employs TRBV4-2 and TRBJ1-2; D remains unclear. The CDR3 extends over 15 amino acids. Trimming removed 0 bases at V and 8 bases at J, with 16 bases between. Germline assignment: CDR1 LGHNA and CDR2 YNFKEQ. CDR3 region: CASSQDRSGISGYTF. CDR3 DNA sequence: TGTGCCAGCAGCCAAGATAGGTCCGGGATAAGCGGCTACACCTTC.

The sample holds a few counts of this clone. The V gene is TRBV5-8, the J gene TRBJ1-2, with D unresolved. Trimming left V 0 bases short and J 7 bases short, with 16 bases between. Per the germline V gene, CDR1 is SGHTS and CDR2 is YDEGEE. The CDR3 sequence is 15 residues long. The CDR3 spells CASSLATRGLRGYTF. The CDR3 DNA sequence: TGTGCCAGCAGCTTGGCCACTCGTGGCCTCCGTGGCTACACCTTC.

The rearrangement uses TRBV6-5 and TRBJ2-5; D may be TRBD2 (7 bases). Per germline, CDR1 MNHEY and CDR2 SVGAGI. The CDR3 has 14 residues. V lost 10 bases and J 4 bases, leaving 19 bases between the germline ends. The CDR3 loop is CATEGGRVRETQYF. Here the CDR3 DNA reads TGTGCCACTGAAGGGGGGAGGGTACGAGAGACCCAGTACTTC.

This chain links TRBV13 with TRBJ2-7, with D tentatively TRBD1 or TRBD2 (5 bases each). This CDR3 contains 15 residues. Germline V gene data show CDR1 as PRHDT and CDR2 as FYEKMQ (reference sequence). The V and J ends lost 0 bases and 3 bases respectively, with 12 bases between them. The CDR3 region has the DNA TGTGCCAGCAGCTTAGGTAGGGGACCTAGCTACGAGCAGTACTTC. Encoded protein: CASSLGRGPSYEQYF.

This clone is a singleton in its sample. This chain connects TRBV30 to TRBJ2-5; 9 bases map to TRBD1. V lost 1 base, J lost 4 bases, and 1 base stayed unmatched. The CDR3 has 13 amino acids. Per the germline V gene, CDR1 is GTSNPN and CDR2 is SVGIG (reference sequence). In nucleotides, the CDR3 is TGTGCCTGGAGTGGGGACAGGGTAGAGACCCAGTACTTC. Its translation: CAWSGDRVETQYF.

This chain connects TRBV30 to TRBJ2-6; 7 bases agree with TRBD1. CDR3 length: 15 amino acids. V shed 3 bases, J shed 2 bases, and the junction held 4 bases outside the gene matches. Looked up from germline, CDR1 is GTSNPN and CDR2 is SVGIG (reference sequence). CDR3 coding DNA: TGTGCCTGGAGGGAAACAGGGGCTGGGGCCAACGTCCTGACTTTC. It encodes CAWRETGAGANVLTF.

This rearrangement joins TRBV6-6 to TRBJ1-3; no definite D call. From germline, CDR1 is MNHNY and CDR2 SVGAGI (reference sequence). V shed 0 bases and J shed 4 bases, with 7 bases lying between them. The CDR3 runs to 14 residues. The CDR3 DNA reads TGTGCCAGCAGTTACTCGTCTGGGGGAAACACCATATATTTT. Its protein is CASSYSSGGNTIYF.

The genes are TRBV10-3 and TRBJ1-3; no definite D call. V dropped 2 bases and J dropped 8 bases, with 10 bases sitting between them. Germline V lookup: CDR1 ENHRY, CDR2 SYGVKD. This CDR3 contains 13 residues. CDR3 in amino acids: CAISEARADTIYF. CDR3 bases: TGTGCCATCAGTGAGGCTAGGGCGGACACCATATATTTT.

This chain connects TRBV5-1 to TRBJ1-5; the match to TRBD1 covers 7 bases. This CDR3 is 15 amino acids long. The germline CDR1 and CDR2 sequences are SGHRS and YFSETQ. Germline trimming cut 4 bases from V and 4 bases from J; bases unmatched to any gene: 8. The DNA of the CDR3 is TGCGCCAGCAGCCCTTCGACAGGGAGTAATCAGCCCCAGCATTTT. Its protein is CASSPSTGSNQPQHF.

This clone has a single count. This rearrangement joins TRBV5-1 to TRBJ1-4; tentative D call: TRBD1 (6 bases). Germline assignment: CDR1 SGHRS and CDR2 YFSETQ. The length of the CDR3 is 14 residues. Between the trimmed V and J ends, which lost 4 bases and 5 bases, there was a span of 12 bases. CDR3 coding DNA: TGCGCCAGCAGCGGGGGGCAGATGAATGAAAAACTGTTTTTT. Translated: CASSGGQMNEKLFF. Full variable domain (outside the CDR3, taken from reference TRBV5-1 and TRBJ1-4): KAGVTQTPRYLIKTRGQQVTLSCSPISGHRSVSWYQQTPGQGLQFLFEYFSETQRNKGNFPGRFSGRQFSNSRSEMNVSTLELGDSALYLCASSGGQMNEKLFFGSGTQLSVL.